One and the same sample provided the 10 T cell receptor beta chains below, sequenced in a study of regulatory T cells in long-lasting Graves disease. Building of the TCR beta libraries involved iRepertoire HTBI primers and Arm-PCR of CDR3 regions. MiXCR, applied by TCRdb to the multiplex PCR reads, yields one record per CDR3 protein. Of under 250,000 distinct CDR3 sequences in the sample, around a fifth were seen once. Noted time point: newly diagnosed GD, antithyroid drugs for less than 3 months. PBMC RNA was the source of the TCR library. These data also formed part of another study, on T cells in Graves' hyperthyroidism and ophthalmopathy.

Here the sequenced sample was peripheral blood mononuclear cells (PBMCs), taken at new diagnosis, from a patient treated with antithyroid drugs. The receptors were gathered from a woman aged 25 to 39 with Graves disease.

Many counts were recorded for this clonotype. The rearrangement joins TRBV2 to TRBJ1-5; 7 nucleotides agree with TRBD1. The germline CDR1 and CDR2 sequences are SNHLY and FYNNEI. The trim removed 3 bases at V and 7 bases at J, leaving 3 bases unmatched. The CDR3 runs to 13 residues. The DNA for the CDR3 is TGTGCCAGCAGTGATCAGGGGGACCAGCCCCAGCATTTT. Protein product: CASSDQGDQPQHF. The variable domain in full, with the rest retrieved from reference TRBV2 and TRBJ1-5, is EPEVTQTPSHQVTQMGQEVILRCVPISNHLYFYWYRQILGQKVEFLVSFYNNEISEKSEIFDDQFSVERPDGSNFTLKIRSTKLEDSAMYFCASSDQGDQPQHFGDGTRLSIL.

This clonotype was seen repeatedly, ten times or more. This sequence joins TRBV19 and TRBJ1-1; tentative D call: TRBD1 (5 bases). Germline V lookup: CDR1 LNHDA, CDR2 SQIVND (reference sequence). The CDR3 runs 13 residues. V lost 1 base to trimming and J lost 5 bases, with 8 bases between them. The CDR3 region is CASSIGQGTEAFF. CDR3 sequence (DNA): TGTGCCAGTAGTATAGGGCAGGGTACTGAAGCTTTCTTT.

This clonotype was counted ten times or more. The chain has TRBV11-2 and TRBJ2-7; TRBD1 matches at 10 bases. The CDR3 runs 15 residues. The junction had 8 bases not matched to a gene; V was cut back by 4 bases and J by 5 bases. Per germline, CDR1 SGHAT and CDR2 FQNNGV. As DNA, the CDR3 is TGTGCCAGCAGCTCCCCCGGGACAGGGGCCGACGAGCAGTACTTC. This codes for CASSSPGTGADEQYF.

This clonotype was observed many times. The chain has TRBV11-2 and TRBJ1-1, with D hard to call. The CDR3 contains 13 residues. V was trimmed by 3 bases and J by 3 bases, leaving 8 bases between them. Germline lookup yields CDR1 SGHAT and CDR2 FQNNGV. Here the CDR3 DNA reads TGTGCCAGCAGCTTTTACGGGGACACTGAAGCTTTCTTT. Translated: CASSFYGDTEAFF.

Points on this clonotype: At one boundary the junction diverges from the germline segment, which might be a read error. The chain's CDR3 is CSTSREGQISYEQYF. The CDR3 DNA reads as TGTTCCACCAGCAGAGAGGGACAGATCTCCTACGAGCAGTACTTC. This chain connects TRBV15 to TRBJ2-7; 7 bases agree with TRBD1. Germline CDR1 and CDR2: LNHNV and YYDKDF (reference sequence). The CDR3 contains 15 residues. Filled out from reference TRBV15 and TRBJ2-7, the complete variable domain reads DAMVIQNPRYQVTQFGKPVTLSCSQTLNHNVMYWYQQKSSQAPKLLFHYYDKDFNNEADTPDNFQSRRPNTSFCFLDIRSPGLGDTAMYLCSTSREGQISYEQYFGPGTRLTVT.

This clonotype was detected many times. CDR3 loop: CATEDRAKNTEAFF. The CDR3 nucleotides read TGTGCCACGGAGGACAGGGCTAAGAACACTGAAGCTTTCTTT. The chain links TRBV10-3 to TRBJ1-1; 8 bases are shared with TRBD1. CDR1 ENHRY and CDR2 SYGVKD come from the germline V gene. The CDR3 has 14 residues. V trimming: 10 bases; J trimming: 1 base; junction bases outside the gene matches: 8.

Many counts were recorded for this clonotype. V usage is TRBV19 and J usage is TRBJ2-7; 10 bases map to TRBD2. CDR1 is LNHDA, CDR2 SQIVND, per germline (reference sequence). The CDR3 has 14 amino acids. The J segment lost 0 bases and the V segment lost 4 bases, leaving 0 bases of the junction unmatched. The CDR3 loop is CASSTSGSSYEQYF. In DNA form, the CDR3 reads TGTGCCAGTAGTACTAGCGGGAGCTCCTACGAGCAGTACTTC.

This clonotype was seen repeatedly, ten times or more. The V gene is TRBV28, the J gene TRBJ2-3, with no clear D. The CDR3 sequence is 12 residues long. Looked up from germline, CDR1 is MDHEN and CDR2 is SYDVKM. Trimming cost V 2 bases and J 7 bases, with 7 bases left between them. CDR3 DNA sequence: TGTGCCAGCAGTTTAGTGGGGTATACGCAGTATTTT. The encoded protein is CASSLVGYTQYF.

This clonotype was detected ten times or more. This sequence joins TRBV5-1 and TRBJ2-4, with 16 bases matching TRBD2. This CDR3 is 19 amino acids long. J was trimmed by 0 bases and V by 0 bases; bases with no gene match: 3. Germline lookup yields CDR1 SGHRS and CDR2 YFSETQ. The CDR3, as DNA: TGCGCCAGCAGCTTGGAGGGGACTAGCGGGAGGGGAGCCAAAAACATTCAGTACTTC. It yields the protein CASSLEGTSGRGAKNIQYF.

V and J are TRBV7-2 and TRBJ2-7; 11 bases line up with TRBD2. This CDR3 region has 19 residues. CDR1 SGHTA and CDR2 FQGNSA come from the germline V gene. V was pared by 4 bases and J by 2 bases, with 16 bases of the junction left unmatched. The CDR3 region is CASSSGGTSGLISTYEQYF. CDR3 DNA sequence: TGTGCCAGCAGCTCGGGGGGGACTAGCGGACTTATATCTACCTACGAGCAGTACTTC. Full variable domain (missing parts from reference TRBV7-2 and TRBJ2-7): GAGVSQSPSNKVTEKGKDVELRCDPISGHTALYWYRQSLGQGLEFLIYFQGNSAPDKSGLPSDRFSAERTGGSVSTLTIQRTQQEDSAVYLCASSSGGTSGLISTYEQYFGPGTRLTVT.